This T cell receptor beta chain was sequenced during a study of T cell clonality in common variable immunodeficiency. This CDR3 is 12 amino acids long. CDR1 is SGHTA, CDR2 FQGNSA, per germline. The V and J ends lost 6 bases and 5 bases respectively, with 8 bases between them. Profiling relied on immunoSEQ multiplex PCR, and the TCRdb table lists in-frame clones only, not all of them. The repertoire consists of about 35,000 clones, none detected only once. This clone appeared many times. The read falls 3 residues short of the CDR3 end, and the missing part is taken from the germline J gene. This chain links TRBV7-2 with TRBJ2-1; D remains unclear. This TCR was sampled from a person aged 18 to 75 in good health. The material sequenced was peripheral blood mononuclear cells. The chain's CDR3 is CASSSRNNEQFF. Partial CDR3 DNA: TGTGCCAGCAGTTCTAGGAACAATGAG.